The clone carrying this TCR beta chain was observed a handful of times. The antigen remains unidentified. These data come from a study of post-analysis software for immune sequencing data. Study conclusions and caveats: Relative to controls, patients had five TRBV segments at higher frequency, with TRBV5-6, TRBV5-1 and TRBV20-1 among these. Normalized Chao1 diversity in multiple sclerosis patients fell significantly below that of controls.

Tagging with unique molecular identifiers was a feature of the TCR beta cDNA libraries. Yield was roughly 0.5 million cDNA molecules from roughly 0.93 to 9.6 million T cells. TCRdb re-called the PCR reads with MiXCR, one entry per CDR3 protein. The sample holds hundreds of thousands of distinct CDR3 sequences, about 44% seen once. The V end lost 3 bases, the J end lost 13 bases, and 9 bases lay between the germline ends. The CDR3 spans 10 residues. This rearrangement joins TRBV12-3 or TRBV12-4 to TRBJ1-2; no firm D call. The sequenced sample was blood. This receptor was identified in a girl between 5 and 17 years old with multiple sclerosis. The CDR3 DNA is TGTGCCAGCAGTTTTGATCGAACCACCTTC. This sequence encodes CASSFDRTTF.